The rows below give T cell receptor beta chains drawn from one sample of a study of PD-1 blockade in classical Hodgkin lymphoma. Some clones are missing from TCRdb's copy, which holds only in-frame ones; the method was immunoSEQ multiplex PCR. The table lists roughly 41,000 clones, approximately 83% of them singletons, with 20% to 25% in the top ten. The material sequenced was peripheral blood mononuclear cells (PBMCs), taken at baseline. The receptors stem from a human donor with classical Hodgkin lymphoma. Each CDR3 is given with its conserved first and last residue. D genes are given only for firm matches. Size tells how often a clone was seen (once, few, many) or the class of an expanded clone, and some rows leave it out.

clone_size: -; j_call: TRBJ2-7; v_call: TRBV7-2; d_call: -; cdr3_nt: TGTGCCAGCAGCTCCACCTACAGAGCAAGCTCCTACGAGCAGTACTTC; cdr3_aa: CASSSTYRASSYEQYF
clone_size: -; j_call: TRBJ1-1; v_call: TRBV28; d_call: -; cdr3_nt: TGTGCCAGCAGTTTGCGGGCAATGGGCGACACTGAAGCTTTCTTT; cdr3_aa: CASSLRAMGDTEAFF
clone_size: -; j_call: TRBJ2-3; v_call: TRBV30; d_call: -; cdr3_nt: TGTGCCTGGACCCCCCTAGGGGGACTACACACAGATACGCAGTATTTT; cdr3_aa: CAWTPLGGLHTDTQYF
clone_size: -; j_call: TRBJ2-7; v_call: TRBV2; d_call: TRBD2; cdr3_nt: TGTGCCAGCAGCCAAACTAGCGGAATAAACTACGAGCAGTACTTC; cdr3_aa: CASSQTSGINYEQYF
clone_size: -; j_call: TRBJ2-7; v_call: TRBV6-5; d_call: -; cdr3_nt: TGTGCTACCACAGGGCTCTACGAGCAGTACTTC; cdr3_aa: CATTGLYEQYF
clone_size: -; j_call: TRBJ2-7; v_call: TRBV19; d_call: TRBD2; cdr3_nt: TGTGCCAGTCCCGAACTAGCGGAAGACGAGCAGTACTTC; cdr3_aa: CASPELAEDEQYF
clone_size: -; j_call: TRBJ1-5; v_call: TRBV7-2; d_call: TRBD1; cdr3_nt: TGTGCCAGCAGCCGGACAGGGACTAACAATCAGCCCCAGCATTTT; cdr3_aa: CASSRTGTNNQPQHF
clone_size: -; j_call: TRBJ1-5; v_call: TRBV6-5; d_call: -; cdr3_nt: TGTGCCAGCAGGCCGGGTTTGGGCAATCAGCCCCAGCATTTT; cdr3_aa: CASRPGLGNQPQHF
clone_size: -; j_call: TRBJ2-7; v_call: TRBV5-4; d_call: -; cdr3_nt: TGTGCCAGCACGGAGGGCCGTGGGTACGAGCAGTACTTC; cdr3_aa: CASTEGRGYEQYF
clone_size: -; j_call: TRBJ1-1; v_call: TRBV25-1; d_call: TRBD1; cdr3_nt: TGTGCCAGCAGTGGCTACAGGGGGAACACTGAAGCTTTCTTT; cdr3_aa: CASSGYRGNTEAFF
clone_size: -; j_call: TRBJ1-3; v_call: TRBV13; d_call: -; cdr3_nt: TGTGCCAGCAGCTCCACTGGACGGGGGGGTGGAAACACCATATATTTT; cdr3_aa: CASSSTGRGGGNTIYF
clone_size: few; j_call: TRBJ1-1; v_call: TRBV6-1; d_call: -; cdr3_nt: TGTGCCAGCAGCGAACTGACAGTTTCTATGAACACTGAAGCTTTCTTT; cdr3_aa: CASSELTVSMNTEAFF
clone_size: -; j_call: TRBJ2-7; v_call: TRBV9; d_call: TRBD2; cdr3_nt: TGTGCCAGCAGCGTCACTAGCGGGGCCCTGGAGCAGTACTTC; cdr3_aa: CASSVTSGALEQYF
clone_size: once; j_call: TRBJ2-7; v_call: TRBV4-1; d_call: TRBD1; cdr3_nt: TGCGCCAGCAGCCTCCCCGGGACAGGGGGCGACGAGCAGTACTTC; cdr3_aa: CASSLPGTGGDEQYF
clone_size: -; j_call: TRBJ1-2; v_call: TRBV25-1; d_call: -; cdr3_nt: TGTGCCAGCAGTGAAGCAGGGCAATCCTATGGCTACACCTTC; cdr3_aa: CASSEAGQSYGYTF
clone_size: -; j_call: TRBJ1-4; v_call: TRBV6-6; d_call: -; cdr3_nt: TGTGCCAGCAGTTACTCGCGGCAGGCCTTAGTTGAAAAACTGTTTTTT; cdr3_aa: CASSYSRQALVEKLFF
clone_size: few; j_call: TRBJ2-5; v_call: TRBV5-1; d_call: -; cdr3_nt: TGCGCCAGCAGCTTAGGACAGAAAGAGACCCAGTACTTC; cdr3_aa: CASSLGQKETQYF
clone_size: -; j_call: TRBJ1-1; v_call: TRBV6-6; d_call: -; cdr3_nt: TGTGCCAGCAGTTACGGGCAGTTCACTGAAGCTTTCTTT; cdr3_aa: CASSYGQFTEAFF
clone_size: -; j_call: TRBJ2-7; v_call: TRBV19; d_call: -; cdr3_nt: TGTGCCAGTAGTCCTCGTGGCAGGGGCTACGAGCAGTACTTC; cdr3_aa: CASSPRGRGYEQYF
clone_size: -; j_call: TRBJ2-6; v_call: TRBV28; d_call: -; cdr3_nt: TGTGCCAGCAGTTTATTTCGGCCCTCTGGGGCCAACGTCCTGACTTTC; cdr3_aa: CASSLFRPSGANVLTF
clone_size: -; j_call: TRBJ1-2; v_call: TRBV30; d_call: -; cdr3_nt: TGTGCCTGGAGTGATAGCAGGGCCGGGGGCTACACCTTC; cdr3_aa: CAWSDSRAGGYTF
clone_size: -; j_call: TRBJ1-1; v_call: TRBV7-2; d_call: -; cdr3_nt: TGTGCCAGCAGCTTAGTGGGGAACACTGAAGCTTTCTTT; cdr3_aa: CASSLVGNTEAFF
clone_size: -; j_call: TRBJ2-3; v_call: TRBV7-2; d_call: TRBD1; cdr3_nt: TGTGCCAGCAAGCGCCGGGACAGCACGGATACGCAGTATTTT; cdr3_aa: CASKRRDSTDTQYF
clone_size: -; j_call: TRBJ2-3; v_call: TRBV7-3; d_call: -; cdr3_nt: TGTGCCAGCAGCTTAAGGGGGGTTTCAGCAGATACGCAGTATTTT; cdr3_aa: CASSLRGVSADTQYF
clone_size: -; j_call: TRBJ2-2; v_call: TRBV19; d_call: TRBD2; cdr3_nt: TGTGCCAGCTCCCCTCCCCAGGGACTAGCGGGAGCGAACACCGGGGAGCTGTTTTTT; cdr3_aa: CASSPPQGLAGANTGELFF
clone_size: -; j_call: TRBJ2-7; v_call: TRBV2; d_call: -; cdr3_nt: TGTGCCAGCAGGGACGAGGGACTGGGTTTTTTC; cdr3_aa: CASRDEGLGFF
clone_size: -; j_call: TRBJ2-1; v_call: TRBV14; d_call: -; cdr3_nt: TGTGCCAGCAGCCAAGAATTAGCGGTTTACAATGAGCAGTTCTTC; cdr3_aa: CASSQELAVYNEQFF
clone_size: -; j_call: TRBJ2-1; v_call: TRBV19; d_call: -; cdr3_nt: TGTGCCAGTAGTATGGGCCGACGTACTAACAGGAATGAGCAGTTCTTC; cdr3_aa: CASSMGRRTNRNEQFF
clone_size: few; j_call: TRBJ2-7; v_call: TRBV7-9; d_call: -; cdr3_nt: TGTGCCAGCAGCCCGGACAGAAACTCCTACGAGCAGTACTTC; cdr3_aa: CASSPDRNSYEQYF
clone_size: once; j_call: TRBJ1-1; v_call: TRBV6-5; d_call: TRBD1; cdr3_nt: TGTGCCAGCAGTTACAGGGGGCTCACTGAAGCTTTCTTT; cdr3_aa: CASSYRGLTEAFF
clone_size: -; j_call: TRBJ2-7; v_call: TRBV5-8; d_call: -; cdr3_nt: TGTGCCAGCAGCTTGACTAGGGTCCTCTCCTACGAGCAGTACTTC; cdr3_aa: CASSLTRVLSYEQYF
clone_size: -; j_call: TRBJ1-4; v_call: TRBV6-5; d_call: TRBD1; cdr3_nt: TGTGCCAGCGGGACAGCTAATGAAAAACTGTTTTTT; cdr3_aa: CASGTANEKLFF
clone_size: once; j_call: TRBJ2-4; v_call: TRBV5-1; d_call: TRBD1; cdr3_nt: TGCGCCAGCAGCTTGGTGGGGCAGGGACAGGGGAATAAAAACATTCAGTACTTC; cdr3_aa: CASSLVGQGQGNKNIQYF
clone_size: once; j_call: TRBJ2-2; v_call: TRBV27; d_call: TRBD1; cdr3_nt: TGTGCCAGCAGTTTACGGACAGGGGAGACCGGGGAGCTGTTTTTT; cdr3_aa: CASSLRTGETGELFF
clone_size: -; j_call: TRBJ2-7; v_call: TRBV6-1; d_call: -; cdr3_nt: TGTGCCAGCAGTATGGCTCCAGCCTACGAGCAGTACTTC; cdr3_aa: CASSMAPAYEQYF
clone_size: few; j_call: TRBJ2-5; v_call: TRBV7-9; d_call: TRBD2; cdr3_nt: TGTGCCAGCAGCCCCTTAGCGGGAGGAGTGGGTGAGACCCAGTACTTC; cdr3_aa: CASSPLAGGVGETQYF
clone_size: -; j_call: TRBJ2-7; v_call: TRBV19; d_call: TRBD2; cdr3_nt: TGTGCCAGTAGTATAGAGTGGACTAGCGGGACCTACGAGCAGTACTTC; cdr3_aa: CASSIEWTSGTYEQYF
clone_size: -; j_call: TRBJ2-5; v_call: TRBV19; d_call: -; cdr3_nt: TGTGCCAGTAGTCGGGGAGTCCCCGAGACCCAGTACTTC; cdr3_aa: CASSRGVPETQYF
clone_size: -; j_call: TRBJ1-2; v_call: TRBV6-6; d_call: -; cdr3_nt: TGTGCCAGCAGTCGTTCCGACGACGTACACACCTTC; cdr3_aa: CASSRSDDVHTF
clone_size: -; j_call: TRBJ2-5; v_call: TRBV30; d_call: -; cdr3_nt: TGTGCCTGGCGCGGCCTTGGAGAGACCCAGTACTTC; cdr3_aa: CAWRGLGETQYF
clone_size: -; j_call: TRBJ2-3; v_call: TRBV19; d_call: -; cdr3_nt: TGTGCCAGTAGTATCCGGGGGAGCCCCACAGATACGCAGTATTTT; cdr3_aa: CASSIRGSPTDTQYF
clone_size: once; j_call: TRBJ2-6; v_call: TRBV19; d_call: -; cdr3_nt: TGTGCCAGTAGTATGATCCGGGGAGGGGCCAACGTCCTGACTTTC; cdr3_aa: CASSMIRGGANVLTF
clone_size: -; j_call: TRBJ1-2; v_call: TRBV6-1; d_call: -; cdr3_nt: TGTGCCAGCAGTGAAACGGGGGCAGGCTATGGCTACACCTTC; cdr3_aa: CASSETGAGYGYTF
clone_size: -; j_call: TRBJ1-1; v_call: TRBV19; d_call: TRBD1; cdr3_nt: TGTGCCAACCGGGACAGGGGGACTGAAGCTTTCTTT; cdr3_aa: CANRDRGTEAFF